One and the same sample provided the 26 T cell receptor beta chains below, sequenced in a study of T cell responses to AZD1222 COVID-19 vaccine. The protocol was immunoSEQ multiplex PCR, while the TCRdb copy is restricted to in-frame clones and leaves out a portion. The repertoire holds 55,000 to 75,000 clones, about 88% seen once, with roughly 7.4% in the top ten. Sequencing used peripheral blood, obtained on day 0 of AZD1222 vaccination. These receptor sequences come from an adult in good health.

The J gene is TRBJ2-3, the V gene TRBV7-2; 9 nucleotides agree with TRBD1. The CDR3 is 18 residues long. Germline assignment: CDR1 SGHTA and CDR2 FQGNSA. V shed 1 base and J 0 bases; nucleotides not matched to a gene: 8. This CDR3 is CASSLVFTGTGSTDTQYF. In DNA form, the CDR3 reads TGTGCCAGCAGCTTAGTTTTTACGGGGACAGGGAGCACAGATACGCAGTATTTT.

The chain's CDR3 is CASSQDLGGEKLFF. DNA of the CDR3: TGTGCCAGCAGCCAAGATCTGGGTGGTGAAAAACTGTTTTTT. The chain couples TRBV3-1 (or the pseudogene TRBV3-2) to TRBJ1-4; D remains unclear. The CDR3 has 14 amino acids. The germline CDR1 and CDR2 sequences are LGHDT and YNNKEL (reference sequence). Trimming took off 0 bases at V and 7 bases at J, with 9 bases between the two ends.

This clone was observed a few times. The chain couples TRBV6-6 to TRBJ1-1; D might be TRBD1 (6 bases). The CDR3 totals 15 residues. Germline CDR1 reads MNHNY; CDR2 reads SVGAGI (reference sequence). V was clipped by 2 bases and J by 1 base, with 11 bases between them. CDR3 sequence: CASSYGGGANTEAFF. The CDR3 DNA reads TGTGCCAGCAGTTACGGGGGGGGCGCGAACACTGAAGCTTTCTTT.

This chain joins TRBV4-2 and TRBJ2-1, with 7 bases aligning to TRBD2. CDR1 is LGHNA and CDR2 is YNFKEQ in the germline V gene. There are 16 residues in the CDR3. The J segment lost 4 bases and the V segment lost 0 bases, leaving 6 bases of the junction unmatched. The CDR3 DNA follows: TGTGCCAGCAGCCAAGATCGGCTAGCGGCTTACAATGAGCAGTTCTTC. It codes for CASSQDRLAAYNEQFF.

The rearrangement uses TRBV15 and TRBJ1-5; unclear D gene. Germline V gene sequence: CDR1 LNHNV, CDR2 YYDKDF (reference sequence). The CDR3 sequence is 12 residues long. Between the trimmed V and J ends, which lost 8 bases and 4 bases, there was a span of 9 bases. The CDR3: CATPGRNQPQHF. In DNA, the CDR3 is TGTGCCACCCCGGGCCGAAATCAGCCCCAGCATTTT. Using reference TRBV15 and TRBJ1-5 for the parts outside the CDR3, the full variable domain is DAMVIQNPRYQVTQFGKPVTLSCSQTLNHNVMYWYQQKSSQAPKLLFHYYDKDFNNEADTPDNFQSRRPNTSFCFLDIRSPGLGDTAMYLCATPGRNQPQHFGDGTRLSIL.

V is TRBV5-4 and J is TRBJ1-3, with 8 positions matching TRBD1. V dropped 4 bases and J dropped 0; count of bases not matched to a gene: 12. From germline, CDR1 is SGHNT and CDR2 YYREEE (reference sequence). CDR3 length: 18 residues. The CDR3 loop is CASSLPQGAFSSGNTIYF. The CDR3 DNA is TGTGCCAGCAGCCTACCTCAGGGGGCCTTTAGCTCTGGAAACACCATATATTTT.

This clone was found a few times. The genes are TRBV3-1 (or the pseudogene TRBV3-2) and TRBJ2-5, with 10 bases fitting TRBD2. The CDR3 is made up of 16 amino acids. V was clipped by 4 bases and J by 2 bases; unmatched bases: 7. The germline V gene has CDR1 LGHDT and CDR2 YNNKEL (reference sequence). CDR3 nucleotides: TGTGCCAGCAGCCCCCGGACTAGCGGATTACAAGAGACCCAGTACTTC. It is translated as CASSPRTSGLQETQYF.

The rearrangement uses TRBV4-3 and TRBJ1-6, with 8 bases matching TRBD1. The CDR3 length is 14 residues. The germline CDR1 and CDR2 sequences are LGHNA and YSLEER. The junction had 8 bases not matched to a gene; V was cut back by 6 bases and J by 10 bases. CDR3 region: CASRGQGDRSPLHF. In DNA, the CDR3 is TGCGCCAGCAGAGGACAGGGTGATCGCTCACCCCTCCACTTT.

The chain carries TRBV4-2 and TRBJ2-1; D possibly corresponds to TRBD1 (5 bases). From germline, CDR1 is LGHNA and CDR2 YNFKEQ. The CDR3 covers 19 residues. V was pared by 1 base and J by 2 bases, with 21 bases between. Here the CDR3 reads CASSQVGSPGFGAYNEQFF. The CDR3 DNA reads TGTGCCAGCAGCCAAGTTGGAAGCCCAGGGTTTGGGGCCTACAATGAGCAGTTCTTC.

The gene calls are TRBV7-6 and TRBJ2-7; 14 nucleotides match TRBD2. The V gene end was trimmed by 1 base and the J gene end by 3 bases; junction bases not matched to a gene: 2. There are 16 residues in the CDR3. Germline-derived CDR1 and CDR2 are SGHVS and FNYEAQ. The CDR3 DNA reads as TGTGCCAGCAGCTTAGGGACTAGCGGGAGGTTCTACGAGCAGTACTTC. Its translation is CASSLGTSGRFYEQYF.

V is TRBV25-1 and J is TRBJ1-2; 8 bases fit TRBD1. With V trimmed by 7 bases and J by 8 bases, 9 bases remained unmatched. The CDR3 contains 13 residues. Germline V CDR1 and CDR2: MGHDK, SYGVNS. The CDR3 coding sequence is TGTGCCAGCACAACCCGGACAGGGAGAGGCTACACCTTC. Translating it yields CASTTRTGRGYTF.

The chain joins TRBV29-1 to TRBJ2-5; TRBD2 matches at 8 bases. There are 14 residues in the CDR3. CDR1 and CDR2 from the germline V gene are SQVTM and ANQGSEA. V lost 4 bases to trimming and J lost 1 base; unmatched junction nucleotides: 5. The CDR3 DNA is TGCAGCGTTGTAGGGACTAGTGTCCAAGAGACCCAGTACTTC. Translated, it gives CSVVGTSVQETQYF.

The chain combines TRBV7-9 with TRBJ2-1; 9 bases are a match to TRBD2. V lost 4 bases and J lost 4; bases outside the gene matches: 11. The CDR3 runs to 17 residues. CDR1 and CDR2 (germline): SEHNR, FQNEAQ (reference sequence). CDR3 nucleotides: TGTGCCAGCAGCTCGACCTTTAGCGGGAGTAGGTACAATGAGCAGTTCTTC. Amino acid sequence: CASSSTFSGSRYNEQFF.

V is TRBV7-9 and J is TRBJ2-3; 10 nucleotides match TRBD2. Germline CDR1 is SEHNR and CDR2 is FQNEAQ (reference sequence). Trimming cost V 5 bases and J 1 base; bases outside gene matches: 3. The CDR3 is 15 residues long. CDR3 coding DNA: TGTGCCAGCAGCCTAGGACTAGCGGGCACAGATACGCAGTATTTT. Translated, it gives CASSLGLAGTDTQYF.

Only one count was recorded for this clone. The V gene is TRBV2, the J gene TRBJ2-1; D not resolved. V lost 5 bases and J 10 bases, leaving 12 bases between the germline ends. CDR3 length equals 12 residues. Germline CDR1 and CDR2: SNHLY and FYNNEI. CDR3 residues: CASSINTLEQFF. The CDR3 DNA reads as TGTGCCAGCAGTATTAATACTCTCGAGCAGTTCTTC.

The chain joins TRBV6-2 or TRBV6-3 to TRBJ1-5; D not resolved. Looked up from germline, CDR1 is MNHEY and CDR2 is SVGEGT. The germline V and J ends were trimmed by 2 bases and 7 bases, with 12 bases remaining between them. The CDR3 runs to 14 residues. The CDR3 sequence is CASSYGGQRQPQHF. In nucleotides, the CDR3 is TGTGCCAGCAGTTACGGCGGCCAACGGCAGCCCCAGCATTTT.

V usage is TRBV24-1 and J usage is TRBJ2-3; perhaps TRBD1 as D (6 bases). Per the germline V gene, CDR1 is KGHDR and CDR2 is SFDVKD. The V and J ends lost 4 bases and 8 bases respectively, with 15 bases between them. The CDR3 consists of 14 residues. CDR3 protein: CATSDPLTGTTQYF. The CDR3 DNA is TGTGCCACCAGTGACCCACTTACAGGGACTACGCAGTATTTT.

V and J are TRBV7-9 and TRBJ2-7; D unresolved. CDR1 and CDR2 (germline): SEHNR, FQNEAQ (reference sequence). V shed 1 base and J shed 4 bases, with 5 bases lying between them. The CDR3 runs 12 residues. CDR3: CASSLGVYEQYF. The CDR3 DNA follows: TGTGCCAGCAGCTTAGGGGTTTACGAGCAGTACTTC.

This clone appeared a few times. The chain uses TRBV19 and TRBJ2-1, with 10 bases aligning to TRBD1. With V trimmed by 0 bases and J by 3 bases, 14 bases remained unmatched. This CDR3 has 20 amino acids. Germline V gives CDR1 LNHDA, CDR2 SQIVND (reference sequence). In DNA, the CDR3 is TGTGCCAGTAGTATAGACCCCGGGACAGGGGAAATCGGGCGCTACAATGAGCAGTTCTTC. Its translation is CASSIDPGTGEIGRYNEQFF.

The rearrangement joins TRBV18 to TRBJ2-5; the match to TRBD2 covers 12 bases. CDR1 and CDR2 (germline): KGHSH, LQKENI. The V and J ends lost 3 bases and 4 bases, in that order; junction bases with no gene match: 3. This CDR3 has 15 amino acids. CDR3 residues: CASSPGLAGTETQYF. DNA for the CDR3: TGTGCCAGCTCACCCGGACTAGCGGGGACAGAGACCCAGTACTTC. Drawing the rest from reference TRBV18 and TRBJ2-5, the complete variable domain is NAGVMQNPRHLVRRRGQEARLRCSPMKGHSHVYWYRQLPEEGLKFMVYLQKENIIDESGMPKERFSAEFPKEGPSILRIQQVVRGDSAAYFCASSPGLAGTETQYFGPGTRLLVL.

This sequence joins TRBV24-1 and TRBJ1-1, with D perhaps TRBD1 (5 bases). Trimming removed 3 bases from V and 0 bases from J, with 16 bases in between. The germline gives CDR1 KGHDR, CDR2 SFDVKD. The CDR3 extends over 17 amino acids. CDR3 nucleotides: TGTGCCACCAGTGATCCGGGGCAGGGCGGCATGAACACTGAAGCTTTCTTT. Amino acid sequence: CATSDPGQGGMNTEAFF.

This clone was observed once. V usage is TRBV11-2 and J usage is TRBJ2-1, with 9 nucleotides matching TRBD2. The CDR3 totals 17 residues. CDR1 SGHAT and CDR2 FQNNGV come from the germline V gene. J gave up 4 bases and V 0 bases, and 7 bases lay outside the gene matches. The CDR3 reads CASSLELSGSVYNEQFF. The CDR3 DNA sequence: TGTGCCAGCAGCTTAGAACTTAGCGGGAGCGTGTACAATGAGCAGTTCTTC.

The rearrangement links TRBV2 to TRBJ2-3, with no clear D. CDR1 and CDR2 (germline): SNHLY, FYNNEI. Deletions cut 8 bases from V and 3 bases from J, with 18 bases between. The CDR3 has 15 amino acids. Written as DNA, the CDR3 is TGTGCCAGCTCTGAGCTATCTGCTCGAACAGATACGCAGTATTTT. It specifies CASSELSARTDTQYF.

Only a few counts were recorded for this clone. The gene calls are TRBV11-3 and TRBJ2-1; TRBD2 aligns across 7 bases. The CDR3 loop spans 14 amino acids. V trimming: 0 bases; J trimming: 9 bases; junction bases outside the gene matches: 5. The germline CDR1 and CDR2 sequences are SGHNT and YENEEA. The CDR3 loop is CASSLDVLAAEQFF. The CDR3 coding sequence is TGTGCCAGCAGCTTAGATGTTCTAGCGGCTGAGCAGTTCTTC.

J is TRBJ1-1 and V is TRBV6-5; TRBD1 might be the D (5 bases). V gave up 11 bases and J gave up 4 bases, with 8 bases separating them. This CDR3 contains 10 residues. Per germline, CDR1 MNHEY and CDR2 SVGAGI. The CDR3 reads CAGQGTEAFF. The DNA of the CDR3 is TGTGCCGGGCAGGGCACTGAAGCTTTCTTT.

The chain joins TRBV15 to TRBJ1-1; D call uncertain. With 2 bases removed from V and 1 base from J, the gap between germline ends came to 11 bases. There are 15 residues in the CDR3. Germline CDR1 LNHNV, CDR2 YYDKDF (reference sequence). CDR3 nucleotide sequence: TGTGCCACCAGCAGAAACAGTCCAGCGAACACTGAAGCTTTCTTT. This sequence encodes CATSRNSPANTEAFF.